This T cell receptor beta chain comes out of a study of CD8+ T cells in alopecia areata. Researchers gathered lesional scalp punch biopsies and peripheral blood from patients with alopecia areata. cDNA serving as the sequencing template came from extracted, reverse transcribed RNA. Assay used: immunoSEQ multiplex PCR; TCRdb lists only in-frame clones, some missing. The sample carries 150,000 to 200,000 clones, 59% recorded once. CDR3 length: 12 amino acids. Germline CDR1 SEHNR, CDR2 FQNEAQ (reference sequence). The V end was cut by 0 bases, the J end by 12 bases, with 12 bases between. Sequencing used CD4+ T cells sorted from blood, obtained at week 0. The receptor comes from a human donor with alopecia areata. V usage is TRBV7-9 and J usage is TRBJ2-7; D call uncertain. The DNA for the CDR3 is TGTGCCAGCAGCTTAGCCGGGCAGGTGACGTACTTC. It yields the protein CASSLAGQVTYF.